A selection of T cell receptor beta chains follows, all from one sample in a study of blood T cell repertoires in COVID-19. Generated by immunoSEQ multiplex PCR, the TCRdb table keeps only in-frame clones and is missing some. The sample has more than 200,000 clones; about 90% are singletons. Sequencing used PBMCs or T cells enriched from blood (not recorded which). The receptors stem from a woman under 40 with acute COVID-19. Both conserved end residues are part of each CDR3. Each record gives: CDR3 protein, CDR3 DNA, V gene, D gene, clone size, J gene. A D gene is named only where the DNA matches it firmly. Expanded clones are given a class, and other clones once, few, many or no size at all.

CDR3aa: CSAKSEAFF; CDR3nt: TGCAGTGCTAAGAGTGAAGCTTTCTTT; v_gene: TRBV20-1; d_gene: NA; abundance: few; j_gene: TRBJ1-1
CDR3aa: CASSSSDRRQETQYF; CDR3nt: TGTGCCAGCAGCTCATCAGACAGGAGGCAAGAGACCCAGTACTTC; v_gene: TRBV5-8; d_gene: NA; abundance: NA; j_gene: TRBJ2-5
CDR3aa: CASSWGQGVVETQYF; CDR3nt: TGTGCTAGCAGCTGGGGACAGGGTGTGGTAGAGACCCAGTACTTC; v_gene: TRBV7-7; d_gene: TRBD1; abundance: NA; j_gene: TRBJ2-5
CDR3aa: CASSGGVAGNIQYF; CDR3nt: TGTGCCAGCTCGGGAGGGGTAGCCGGAAACATTCAGTACTTC; v_gene: TRBV18; d_gene: TRBD2; abundance: NA; j_gene: TRBJ2-4
CDR3aa: CASSIRGGARRTDTQYF; CDR3nt: TGTGCCAGCAGCATACGGGGGGGTGCAAGGCGCACAGATACGCAGTATTTT; v_gene: TRBV7-8; d_gene: TRBD2; abundance: NA; j_gene: TRBJ2-3
CDR3aa: CATSETSGSTDTQYF; CDR3nt: TGTGCCACCAGTGAAACTAGCGGGAGCACAGATACGCAGTATTTT; v_gene: TRBV24-1; d_gene: TRBD2; abundance: once; j_gene: TRBJ2-3
CDR3aa: CASSFLQANEKLFF; CDR3nt: TGTGCCAGCAGCTTCCTACAGGCTAATGAAAAACTGTTTTTT; v_gene: TRBV5-6; d_gene: NA; abundance: NA; j_gene: TRBJ1-4
CDR3aa: CSASQGAYEAFF; CDR3nt: TGCAGTGCTAGTCAGGGGGCATATGAAGCTTTCTTT; v_gene: TRBV20-1; d_gene: TRBD1; abundance: NA; j_gene: TRBJ1-1
CDR3aa: CASSQDGTSGFQETQYF; CDR3nt: TGCGCCAGCAGCCAAGACGGAACTAGCGGATTCCAAGAGACCCAGTACTTC; v_gene: TRBV4-1; d_gene: TRBD2; abundance: NA; j_gene: TRBJ2-5
CDR3aa: CASSPWTSGGPGETQYF; CDR3nt: TGCGCCAGCAGCCCTTGGACTAGCGGGGGCCCTGGGGAGACCCAGTACTTC; v_gene: TRBV5-1; d_gene: TRBD2; abundance: NA; j_gene: TRBJ2-5
CDR3aa: CASSPRGVNTEAFF; CDR3nt: TGTGCCAGCTCACCACGCGGAGTGAACACTGAAGCTTTCTTT; v_gene: TRBV18; d_gene: NA; abundance: NA; j_gene: TRBJ1-1
CDR3aa: CASSGTGVGYEQYF; CDR3nt: TGTGCCAGCAGTGGGACAGGGGTCGGGTACGAGCAGTACTTC; v_gene: TRBV2; d_gene: TRBD1; abundance: NA; j_gene: TRBJ2-7
CDR3aa: CASSSRGDTQYF; CDR3nt: TGTGCCAGCAGCTCGCGGGGAGATACGCAGTATTTT; v_gene: TRBV5-4; d_gene: NA; abundance: NA; j_gene: TRBJ2-3
CDR3aa: CASGPGTYEQYF; CDR3nt: TGTGCCAGCGGTCCCGGGACCTACGAGCAGTACTTC; v_gene: TRBV5-4; d_gene: NA; abundance: NA; j_gene: TRBJ2-7
CDR3aa: CASSLRAGENYEQYF; CDR3nt: TGTGCCAGCAGTTTAAGAGCGGGGGAGAATTACGAGCAGTACTTC; v_gene: TRBV7-9; d_gene: TRBD2; abundance: NA; j_gene: TRBJ2-7
CDR3aa: CASSQTGLGYTF; CDR3nt: TGTGCCAGCAGTCAAACAGGGCTCGGCTACACCTTC; v_gene: TRBV12-3/TRBV12-4; d_gene: NA; abundance: NA; j_gene: TRBJ1-2
CDR3aa: CASSLGTGSYGELFF; CDR3nt: TGTGCCAGCAGCTTAGGGACAGGGAGTTACGGGGAGCTGTTTTTT; v_gene: TRBV7-3; d_gene: TRBD1; abundance: once; j_gene: TRBJ2-2
CDR3aa: CASRGGELLFF; CDR3nt: TGTGCCAGCAGGGGAGGGGAGTTGCTGTTTTTT; v_gene: TRBV2; d_gene: NA; abundance: NA; j_gene: TRBJ1-4
CDR3aa: CASSPVTSGPAVEQYF; CDR3nt: TGTGCCAGCTCACCAGTAACTAGCGGGCCCGCGGTCGAGCAGTACTTC; v_gene: TRBV18; d_gene: TRBD2; abundance: NA; j_gene: TRBJ2-7
CDR3aa: CASSAGQGLNEKLFF; CDR3nt: TGTGCCAGCAGCGCAGGACAGGGGCTGAATGAAAAACTGTTTTTT; v_gene: TRBV7-6; d_gene: TRBD1; abundance: NA; j_gene: TRBJ1-4
CDR3aa: CASSPMTSGRNEQFF; CDR3nt: TGTGCCAGCTCACCAATGACTAGCGGGAGAAATGAGCAGTTCTTC; v_gene: TRBV18; d_gene: TRBD2; abundance: NA; j_gene: TRBJ2-1
CDR3aa: CASSIGQERQPQHF; CDR3nt: TGTGCCAGTAGTATTGGCCAGGAACGGCAGCCCCAGCATTTT; v_gene: TRBV19; d_gene: NA; abundance: NA; j_gene: TRBJ1-5
CDR3aa: CASSPTTRIADTQYF; CDR3nt: TGTGCCAGCAGTCCGACTACCCGGATCGCAGATACGCAGTATTTT; v_gene: TRBV3-1/TRBV3-2; d_gene: NA; abundance: NA; j_gene: TRBJ2-3
CDR3aa: CASRAGGPFEQFF; CDR3nt: TGTGCCAGCAGGGCGGGGGGGCCTTTTGAGCAGTTCTTC; v_gene: TRBV2; d_gene: TRBD2; abundance: NA; j_gene: TRBJ2-1
CDR3aa: CASGRGSLNSPLHF; CDR3nt: TGTGCCAGCGGAAGGGGGTCCCTAAATTCACCCCTCCACTTT; v_gene: TRBV28; d_gene: NA; abundance: NA; j_gene: TRBJ1-6
CDR3aa: CASSPSRVPGANVLTF; CDR3nt: TGTGCCAGCAGCCCCAGTCGGGTACCTGGGGCCAACGTCCTGACTTTC; v_gene: TRBV11-1; d_gene: NA; abundance: NA; j_gene: TRBJ2-6
CDR3aa: CASRRLAERHEQYF; CDR3nt: TGTGCCAGCCGTAGACTAGCGGAGCGTCACGAGCAGTACTTC; v_gene: TRBV2; d_gene: TRBD2; abundance: NA; j_gene: TRBJ2-7
CDR3aa: CASSQDQSQGEKLFF; CDR3nt: TGCGCCAGCAGCCAAGATCAAAGCCAGGGAGAAAAACTGTTTTTT; v_gene: TRBV4-1; d_gene: NA; abundance: NA; j_gene: TRBJ1-4
CDR3aa: CASSLVGTSVYEQYF; CDR3nt: TGTGCCAGCAGCTTGGTTGGGACTAGCGTCTACGAGCAGTACTTC; v_gene: TRBV5-4; d_gene: TRBD2; abundance: NA; j_gene: TRBJ2-7
CDR3aa: CASSIDGRDYGYTF; CDR3nt: TGTGCCAGTAGTATTGACGGCAGGGACTATGGCTACACCTTC; v_gene: TRBV19; d_gene: NA; abundance: once; j_gene: TRBJ1-2
CDR3aa: CATVSLRYEQYF; CDR3nt: TGTGCCACAGTCTCGCTCAGGTACGAGCAGTACTTC; v_gene: TRBV28; d_gene: NA; abundance: NA; j_gene: TRBJ2-7
CDR3aa: CASSPDRDSGNTIYF; CDR3nt: TGCGCCAGCAGCCCCGACAGAGACTCTGGAAACACCATATATTTT; v_gene: TRBV4-1; d_gene: NA; abundance: NA; j_gene: TRBJ1-3
CDR3aa: CASSLVARGRTGELFF; CDR3nt: TGTGCCAGCAGCTTAGTGGCCAGGGGGCGGACCGGGGAGCTGTTTTTT; v_gene: TRBV11-2; d_gene: TRBD1; abundance: NA; j_gene: TRBJ2-2
CDR3aa: CASANRLGPYEQYF; CDR3nt: TGTGCCAGCGCTAATAGACTAGGTCCCTACGAGCAGTACTTC; v_gene: TRBV2; d_gene: NA; abundance: NA; j_gene: TRBJ2-7
CDR3aa: CASSLAVTTNYGYTF; CDR3nt: TGCGCCAGCAGCTTGGCCGTGACAACTAACTATGGCTACACCTTC; v_gene: TRBV5-1; d_gene: NA; abundance: NA; j_gene: TRBJ1-2
CDR3aa: CASSLGTGDEKLFF; CDR3nt: TGCGCCAGCAGCCTGGGGACCGGGGATGAAAAACTGTTTTTT; v_gene: TRBV5-1; d_gene: NA; abundance: NA; j_gene: TRBJ1-4
CDR3aa: CASSWRSEQFF; CDR3nt: TGTGCCAGTAGTTGGAGGAGTGAGCAGTTCTTC; v_gene: TRBV19; d_gene: NA; abundance: once; j_gene: TRBJ2-1
CDR3aa: CATSGGGLETQYF; CDR3nt: TGTGCCACCAGTGGTGGAGGGCTCGAGACCCAGTACTTC; v_gene: TRBV24-1; d_gene: NA; abundance: NA; j_gene: TRBJ2-5
CDR3aa: CASSRDRDYEQYF; CDR3nt: TGTGCCAGCAGCCGCGACAGAGACTACGAGCAGTACTTC; v_gene: TRBV5-4; d_gene: NA; abundance: NA; j_gene: TRBJ2-7
CDR3aa: CASSLLQGAQGEQFF; CDR3nt: TGTGCCAGCAGCCTCTTGCAGGGGGCGCAGGGGGAGCAGTTCTTC; v_gene: TRBV7-8; d_gene: TRBD1; abundance: NA; j_gene: TRBJ2-1
CDR3aa: CASSPTAASGSNEQFF; CDR3nt: TGTGCCAGCAGCCCTACCGCCGCTAGCGGGAGTAATGAGCAGTTCTTC; v_gene: TRBV5-4; d_gene: TRBD2; abundance: NA; j_gene: TRBJ2-1